This TCR beta chain was identified in a study of T cells after yellow fever vaccination. Study outcomes and limitations: The bulk population could contribute abundant contaminating clonotypes to FACS-sorted repertoires.

TCRdb independently ran MiXCR on the 5' RACE reads; one entry per CDR3 protein. The sample holds some 340,000 distinct CDR3 sequences; approximately 4% are singletons and the top ten take about 26%. Comment on this clonotype: Its cognate antigen is unknown.

Unmatched junction bases numbered 9, after V lost 6 bases and J lost 4 bases. This CDR3 contains 15 residues. The genes are TRBV12-3 or TRBV12-4 and TRBJ2-7, with 10 nucleotides matching TRBD2. The starting material was PBMCs, obtained 5 days after the yellow fever booster vaccination. The sequence was collected from a young man who received the YFV17D yellow fever vaccine. CDR3 bases: TGTGCCAGCAGGGCATCTAGCGGGGGTCGTTACGAGCAGTACTTC. This codes for CASRASSGGRYEQYF.